This T cell receptor (beta chain) was found in a study of blood T cell repertoires in COVID-19. Study details: Samples of COVID-19 (acute and convalescent) were obtained from the United States, Italy and Spain. PBMCs, B-cell-depleted T cells, or T cells were the source of the cDNA or gDNA that made up the material.

Per the authors' pipeline: Reference gene primer amplification gave nucleated cell count estimates. TCRdb's table, derived via immunoSEQ multiplex PCR, lists solely in-frame clones and lacks some. The V and J calls and clone size are taken from that table; D and trimming were inferred from the DNA. The table records some 160,000 clones, roughly 74% of them present only once. This clone occurred a few times. Germline values: CDR1 SGHVS, CDR2 FQNEAQ. The V segment lost 8 bases and the J segment 4 bases; nucleotides outside the gene matches: 1. The CDR3 runs 14 residues. Material: peripheral blood. V gene TRBV7-8 combines with J gene TRBJ2-1, with 14 nucleotides matching TRBD2. This clonotype was obtained from a woman aged 80 or over with acute or convalescent COVID-19. CDR3 DNA: TGTGCCAGCCGACTAGCGGGAGGGTACAATGAGCAGTTCTTC. It yields the protein CASRLAGGYNEQFF.